This T cell receptor (beta chain) comes out of a study of cytotoxic CD8 clonotypes in ibrutinib-treated CLL. About the research overall: Complete response was seen in 2 patients and partial in some 25; around twelve progressed and around 14 stayed remitted after a median around 68 months. Study-level points and caveats: On treatment, the uncommon public clonotypes contracted or remained stable. Whereas clonality rose at ibrutinib response, it declined toward baseline at progression.

Clones were read by immunoSEQ multiplex PCR, and TCRdb kept only the in-frame ones, dropping some. The sample carries some 47,000 clones, around three fifths recorded once. Comments on this clone: The antigen is not known.

Germline V gene sequence: CDR1 SGHRS, CDR2 YFSETQ. The CDR3 runs 17 residues. The germline V and J ends were trimmed by 0 bases and 2 bases, with 14 bases remaining between them. The clonotype originates from a human donor with chronic lymphocytic leukemia. The rearrangement joins TRBV5-1 to TRBJ2-2; D is unresolved. The sample was PBMCs, taken after 24 months of ibrutinib treatment. The DNA for the CDR3 is TGCGCCAGCAGCTTGGCCGCGGAACATAGAAACACCGGGGAGCTGTTTTTT. This sequence encodes CASSLAAEHRNTGELFF.